The 24 T cell receptor beta chains reported below all come from one sample, sequenced in a study of Ad26.COV2.S vaccination and SARS-CoV-2 variants. Noted treatment: 15 to 20 received Ad26.COV2.S at low or high dose, single or two shots; about 5 received placebo; per-sample allocation not given. Specimen acquisition occurred on day 63 following the initial vaccine or placebo injection. Assay: immunoSEQ multiplex PCR; the TCRdb copy retains only in-frame clones and omits some. This repertoire shows about 350,000 clones, roughly 85% found once; its top ten account for approximately 3.5%. The sequencing here drew on peripheral blood, taken in a trial of Ad26.COV2.S vaccine versus placebo. These receptors originate from a person aged 18-65 years who received the Ad26.COV2.S COVID-19 vaccine or a placebo.

The chain combines TRBV7-2 with TRBJ1-1; D remains ambiguous. The CDR3 is 15 amino acids. Germline CDR1 reads SGHTA; CDR2 reads FQGNSA. The germline V and J ends were trimmed by 5 bases and 1 base, with 14 bases remaining between them. CDR3 in DNA: TGTGCCAGCAGCCTCCACACTCCTGGGAACACTGAAGCTTTCTTT. It codes for CASSLHTPGNTEAFF.

V and J are TRBV3-1 (or the pseudogene TRBV3-2) and TRBJ1-4; a weak D match, TRBD1 (6 bases). The V gene lost 1 base and the J gene lost 8 bases, with 17 bases spanning the gap. CDR1 and CDR2 (germline): LGHDT, YNNKEL (reference sequence). CDR3 length equals 16 residues. This CDR3 reads CASSQVVGGAWEKLFF. CDR3 DNA: TGTGCCAGCAGCCAAGTCGTCGGGGGGGCTTGGGAAAAACTGTTTTTT.

The CDR3 spells CAISDPLGIEDNEQFF. The CDR3 region has the DNA TGTGCCATCAGTGACCCGCTTGGTATAGAGGACAATGAGCAGTTCTTC. This rearrangement joins TRBV10-3 to TRBJ2-1; no clear D. The CDR3 runs 16 residues. Trimming removed 3 bases at V and 5 bases at J, with 17 bases between. CDR1 and CDR2 from the germline V gene are ENHRY and SYGVKD.

The rearrangement links TRBV6-2 or TRBV6-3 to TRBJ2-1; tentative D call: TRBD1 (6 bases). The CDR3 extends over 12 amino acids. The germline V gene encodes CDR1 MNHEY and CDR2 SVGEGT. V lost 6 bases and J lost 8, with 11 bases in between. The CDR3 loop is CASSPTGYEQFF. The CDR3 region has the DNA TGTGCCAGCAGCCCCACAGGGTATGAGCAGTTCTTC.

The chain recombines TRBV4-3 with TRBJ2-5; 16 nucleotides match TRBD2. The V and J ends lost 4 bases and 4 bases, in that order; junction bases with no gene match: 9. CDR1 is LGHNA, CDR2 YSLEER, per germline. This CDR3 is 18 amino acids long. In DNA, the CDR3 is TGCGCCAGCAGCCTCGGGACTAGCGGGGGGGCCCGGGGAGAGACCCAGTACTTC. The encoded protein is CASSLGTSGGARGETQYF.

This sequence joins TRBV29-1 and TRBJ2-2; either TRBD1 or TRBD2 may fit D (6 bases each). Germline V CDR1 and CDR2: SQVTM, ANQGSEA. Trimming removed 5 bases at V and 6 bases at J, with 13 bases between. The CDR3 is 13 amino acids. CDR3: CSVIDRRAGELFF. The CDR3 DNA is TGCAGCGTTATTGACAGGAGGGCCGGGGAGCTGTTTTTT.

This clone has a handful of counts. The chain combines TRBV6-2 or TRBV6-3 with TRBJ1-2; perhaps TRBD1 as D (5 bases). Germline V gene lookup returns CDR1 MNHEY and CDR2 SVGEGT. V was pared by 2 bases and J by 2 bases, with 6 bases between. This CDR3 comprises 13 residues. The DNA for the CDR3 is TGTGCCAGCAGTTACAAGGGGAACTATGGCTACACCTTC. Translating gives CASSYKGNYGYTF.

The chain is built from TRBV5-5 and TRBJ1-4; TRBD1 matches at 7 bases. The ends lost 4 bases at V and 4 bases at J; junction bases unmatched: 7. The CDR3 has 15 residues. Germline CDR1 SGHKS, CDR2 YYEKEE (reference sequence). The CDR3, as DNA: TGTGCCAGCAGCCCTCGACAGGGCGGTAATGAAAAACTGTTTTTT. It specifies CASSPRQGGNEKLFF.

The chain has TRBV1 and TRBJ2-1; the table's D call, TRBD2, was not checked against the DNA. TRBV1 is a listed pseudogene. The CDR3 covers 17 residues. The CDR3 protein is CTSSQVPRLSTYNEQFF. The CDR3, as DNA: TGCACCAGCAGCCAAGTCCCGCGACTATCGACCTACAATGAGCAGTTCTTC.

J is TRBJ2-3 and V is TRBV4-1; D is unclear. The germline V and J ends were trimmed by 0 bases and 0 bases, with 13 bases remaining between them. This CDR3 has 17 residues. CDR1 and CDR2 from the germline V gene are MGHRA and YSYEKL. In nucleotides, the CDR3 is TGCGCCAGCAGCCAAGAAGAGCTAGGGCCTAGCACAGATACGCAGTATTTT. Protein product: CASSQEELGPSTDTQYF.

The chain carries TRBV5-4 and TRBJ2-7; D perhaps matches TRBD2 (5 bases). Germline CDR1 SGHNT, CDR2 YYREEE (reference sequence). This CDR3 contains 15 residues. V shed 3 bases and J shed 2 bases, with 15 bases lying between them. Here the CDR3 DNA reads TGTGCCAGCAGCTATCATCTCCGGGATCCCTACGAGCAGTACTTC. Residues: CASSYHLRDPYEQYF. Based on the CDR3 plus reference TRBV5-4 and TRBJ2-7, the full variable domain is ETGVTQSPTHLIKTRGQQVTLRCSSQSGHNTVSWYQQALGQGPQFIFQYYREEENGRGNFPPRFSGLQFPNYSSELNVNALELDDSALYLCASSYHLRDPYEQYFGPGTRLTVT.

J is TRBJ1-5 and V is TRBV4-1; D is unresolved. This CDR3 is 17 amino acids long. The germline V and J ends were trimmed by 0 bases and 3 bases, with 15 bases remaining between them. CDR1 is MGHRA and CDR2 is YSYEKL in the germline V gene. This CDR3 reads CASSQDRYWTPNQPQHF. CDR3 coding DNA: TGCGCCAGCAGCCAAGATCGGTATTGGACTCCCAATCAGCCCCAGCATTTT.

The chain recombines TRBV19 with TRBJ1-6; 7 bases fit TRBD1. Germline assignment: CDR1 LNHDA and CDR2 SQIVND (reference sequence). Trimming at V came to 5 bases and at J to 10 bases, leaving 11 bases not matched to a gene. CDR3 size: 15 residues. CDR3 DNA: TGTGCCAGTAGTTCGACAGGGAATCGGGGATCACCCCTCCACTTT. It encodes CASSSTGNRGSPLHF. Together with reference TRBV19 and TRBJ1-6, the CDR3 gives the full variable domain: DGGITQSPKYLFRKEGQNVTLSCEQNLNHDAMYWYRQDPGQGLRLIYYSQIVNDFQKGDIAEGYSVSREKKESFPLTVTSAQKNPTAFYLCASSSTGNRGSPLHFGNGTRLTVT.

CDR3 sequence reads: CASSGDGGLGRYEQYF. CDR3 nucleotides: TGTGCCAGCAGCGGGGACGGAGGGCTGGGTAGATACGAGCAGTACTTC. The chain links TRBV9 to TRBJ2-7, with a weak D call TRBD2 (6 bases). There are 16 residues in the CDR3. Germline V gives CDR1 SGDLS, CDR2 YYNGEE. Trimming pared 3 bases from V and 4 bases from J, leaving 20 bases between.

The CDR3 here is CASSSVGVPTDTQYF. The CDR3 nucleotides read TGTGCCAGCAGCTCCGTAGGGGTACCCACAGATACGCAGTATTTT. The chain combines TRBV7-2 with TRBJ2-3; a weak D match, TRBD1 (5 bases). Trimming took off 4 bases at V and 2 bases at J, with 13 bases between the two ends. The V gene's germline CDR1 is SGHTA and CDR2 FQGNSA. The CDR3 consists of 15 residues. Using reference TRBV7-2 and TRBJ2-3 for the parts outside the CDR3, the full variable domain is GAGVSQSPSNKVTEKGKDVELRCDPISGHTALYWYRQSLGQGLEFLIYFQGNSAPDKSGLPSDRFSAERTGGSVSTLTIQRTQQEDSAVYLCASSSVGVPTDTQYFGPGTRLTVL.

The chain carries TRBV2 and TRBJ2-5; tentatively, D is TRBD2 (6 bases). CDR3 length: 15 residues. Germline V lookup: CDR1 SNHLY, CDR2 FYNNEI. V was trimmed by 6 bases and J by 5 bases, leaving 19 bases between them. The CDR3 sequence is CASRGRRRAGETQYF. For the CDR3, the DNA is TGTGCCAGCAGGGGACGAAGGAGGGCTGGGGAGACCCAGTACTTC.

CDR3 DNA: TGTGCCAGCAGCTTGGAACAAGTTTTGGTCACCGGGGAGCTGTTTTTT. Its translation: CASSLEQVLVTGELFF. The chain carries TRBV5-8 and TRBJ2-2; D is uncertain. This CDR3 spans 16 amino acids. V was shortened by 0 bases and J by 4 bases, with 13 bases between the two germline ends. Germline assignment: CDR1 SGHTS and CDR2 YDEGEE.

The rearrangement links TRBV27 to TRBJ2-1; tentatively, D is TRBD1 (5 bases). This CDR3 spans 14 amino acids. Germline V gene sequence: CDR1 MNHEY, CDR2 SMNVEV (reference sequence). Trimming stripped 7 bases from V and 4 bases from J, with 14 bases between. DNA for the CDR3: TGTGCCAGCACTACACTCCAGGGATACAATGAGCAGTTCTTC. Translating gives CASTTLQGYNEQFF.

This clone has just a few counts. V and J are TRBV4-3 and TRBJ1-6; D gene unclear. The CDR3 totals 13 residues. Germline V gene lookup returns CDR1 LGHNA and CDR2 YSLEER. Between the trimmed V and J ends, which lost 0 bases and 11 bases, there was a span of 8 bases. In DNA form, the CDR3 reads TGCGCCAGCAGCCAAGAAAGAGGTCCACCCCTCCACTTT. Translating gives CASSQERGPPLHF.

The chain combines TRBV7-2 with TRBJ1-5; D not certain. V gave up 5 bases and J gave up 4 bases, with 9 bases separating them. The CDR3 runs to 13 residues. Germline loops: CDR1 SGHTA, CDR2 FQGNSA. CDR3 nucleotides: TGTGCCAGCAGCCTAGACCCAAATCAGCCCCAGCATTTT. This codes for CASSLDPNQPQHF.

The CDR3 spells CASSLVYQAQGNSPLHF. The DNA of the CDR3 is TGCGCCAGCAGCTTGGTCTATCAGGCCCAGGGGAATTCACCCCTCCACTTT. This chain connects TRBV5-1 to TRBJ1-6; D might be TRBD1 (6 bases). Germline V gene data show CDR1 as SGHRS and CDR2 as YFSETQ. V lost 0 bases, J lost 7 bases, and 17 bases lay in between. The CDR3 has 17 amino acids.

The chain employs TRBV28 and TRBJ1-5; D gene ambiguous. The V and J ends lost 7 bases and 7 bases respectively, with 11 bases between them. The CDR3 is made up of 12 amino acids. Per germline, CDR1 MDHEN and CDR2 SYDVKM. The CDR3 protein is CASTYLGQPQHF. Here the CDR3 DNA reads TGTGCCAGCACCTACCTTGGGCAGCCCCAGCATTTT.

The V and J genes are TRBV24-1 and TRBJ2-2, with 10 bases that match TRBD1. Germline CDR1 KGHDR, CDR2 SFDVKD. CDR3 length: 16 residues. Trimming at V came to 7 bases and at J to 2 bases, leaving 6 bases not matched to a gene. The CDR3 here is CATSPGTGDNTGELFF. The CDR3 nucleotides read TGTGCCACCAGCCCAGGGACAGGGGATAACACCGGGGAGCTGTTTTTT.

This sequence joins TRBV9 and TRBJ1-1; D is uncertain. Germline assignment: CDR1 SGDLS and CDR2 YYNGEE. The V and J ends lost 3 bases and 7 bases respectively, with 16 bases between them. This CDR3 is built from 14 residues. The DNA of the CDR3 is TGTGCCAGCAGCGGAGGAACTCCGGTTGGTGAAGCTTTCTTT. Protein sequence: CASSGGTPVGEAFF.